The 18 T cell receptor beta chains below were found in one sample sequenced in a study of response to subunit inactivated influenza vaccine. Each CDR3 protein is one row after TCRdb ran MiXCR on the RT-PCR reads. The sample carries about 500,000 distinct CDR3 sequences, 6% to 9% recorded once. The source was PBMCs from blood, collected roughly 24 months after vaccination. These receptors all come from a man in his fifties or sixties who received an inactivated influenza vaccine.

This clonotype showed up many times. V is TRBV20-1 and J is TRBJ2-5, with TRBD1 identical over 11 bases. V shed 0 bases, J shed 5 bases, and the junction held 8 bases outside the gene matches. This CDR3 spans 16 amino acids. The germline V gene encodes CDR1 DFQATT and CDR2 SNEGSKA (reference sequence). The CDR3 sequence is CSARDLSDRGLETQYF. CDR3 DNA sequence: TGCAGTGCTAGAGATCTTTCGGACAGGGGGCTGGAGACCCAGTACTTC.

This clonotype showed up just a few times. The chain recombines TRBV5-5 with TRBJ2-5; D tentatively fits TRBD1 or TRBD2 (6 bases each). V dropped 4 bases and J dropped 4 bases, with 14 bases sitting between them. Germline assignment: CDR1 SGHKS and CDR2 YYEKEE (reference sequence). The CDR3 has 14 amino acids. The DNA for the CDR3 is TGTGCCAGCAGCCGTCTGGGGGGCGGAGAGACCCAGTACTTC. Translating it yields CASSRLGGGETQYF.

To note about this clonotype: An end of the junction does not agree with germline; a read error may underlie this. J is TRBJ1-3 and V is TRBV9, with 7 bases identical to TRBD1. The CDR3 consists of 11 residues. CDR1 SGDLS and CDR2 YYNGEE come from the germline V gene. This CDR3 is CASSGLTGLNF. In DNA form, the CDR3 reads TGTGCCAGCAGCGGTTTGACAGGGTTGAATTTT.

This sequence joins TRBV7-9 and TRBJ2-3, with TRBD1 as a possible D gene (5 bases). The germline V gene has CDR1 SEHNR and CDR2 FQNEAQ (reference sequence). The CDR3 has 13 amino acids. V dropped 7 bases and J dropped 1 base, with 9 bases sitting between them. The CDR3 reads CASTRRGTDTQYF. The CDR3 DNA sequence: TGTGCCAGCACCCGCAGGGGCACAGATACGCAGTATTTT.

Only a few counts were recorded for this clonotype. The chain employs TRBV5-1 and TRBJ2-7; either TRBD1 or TRBD2 may fit D (5 bases each). V was trimmed by 4 bases and J by 2 bases, leaving 10 bases between them. The CDR3 extends over 13 amino acids. From germline, CDR1 is SGHRS and CDR2 YFSETQ. The CDR3 nucleotides read TGCGCCAGCAGCGACCCGGGACCCTACGAGCAGTACTTC. Its protein product is CASSDPGPYEQYF.

This clonotype was observed many times. This chain joins TRBV12-3 or TRBV12-4 and TRBJ2-1; 11 bases align to TRBD2. The V gene end was trimmed by 3 bases and the J gene end by 8 bases; junction bases not matched to a gene: 12. This CDR3 is 17 amino acids long. As DNA, the CDR3 is TGTGCCAGCAGTTTCACTAGCGGGAGAGCATTCTTTTATGAGCAGTTCTTC. It translates to CASSFTSGRAFFYEQFF.

This clonotype was seen many times. The J gene is TRBJ2-5, the V gene TRBV7-8; D is tentatively TRBD1 or TRBD2 (5 bases each). CDR3 length: 16 amino acids. V was shortened by 5 bases and J by 4 bases, with 20 bases between the two germline ends. Per germline, CDR1 SGHVS and CDR2 FQNEAQ. This CDR3 reads CASSHIRGSSPETQYF. In DNA, the CDR3 is TGTGCCAGCAGCCACATCCGGGGCTCCTCCCCAGAGACCCAGTACTTC.

This clonotype was seen repeatedly, ten times or more. This chain joins TRBV28 and TRBJ2-3; D may be TRBD2 (5 bases). CDR3 length equals 16 residues. With 1 base removed from V and 0 bases from J, the gap between germline ends came to 11 bases. CDR1 and CDR2 from the germline V gene are MDHEN and SYDVKM. The CDR3 sequence is CASSLSGFGSTDTQYF. Here the CDR3 DNA reads TGTGCCAGCAGTTTATCGGGGTTCGGCAGCACAGATACGCAGTATTTT. Full variable domain (remainder filled in from reference TRBV28 and TRBJ2-3): DVKVTQSSRYLVKRTGEKVFLECVQDMDHENMFWYRQDPGLGLRLIYFSYDVKMKEKGDIPEGYSVSREKKERFSLILESASTNQTSMYLCASSLSGFGSTDTQYFGPGTRLTVL.

The table lists this clonotype with many counts. This rearrangement joins TRBV4-3 to TRBJ1-1; D is undetermined. V lost 2 bases, J lost 4 bases, and 11 bases lay in between. Germline values: CDR1 LGHNA, CDR2 YSLEER. CDR3 length: 14 residues. CDR3 DNA: TGCGCCAGCAGCCAACACGGCGGAGGCACTGAAGCTTTCTTT. This sequence encodes CASSQHGGGTEAFF.

A note on this clonotype: A read error is likely, as this CDR3 ends without the conserved phenylalanine or tryptophan. The chain couples TRBV5-1 to TRBJ2-5; TRBD1 matches 9 bases. Germline trimming cut 5 bases from V and 5 bases from J; bases unmatched to any gene: 4. Germline CDR1 reads SGHRS; CDR2 reads YFSETQ. CDR3 length equals 13 residues. For the CDR3, the DNA is TGCGCCAGCAGGGACAGGGGAGCGGAGACCCAGTACTTA. Its protein product is CASRDRGAETQYL.

This clonotype has more than one count but fewer than ten. The rearrangement joins TRBV6-2 or TRBV6-3 to TRBJ1-1; TRBD1 is a possible D gene (6 bases). Germline values: CDR1 MNHEY, CDR2 SVGEGT. This CDR3 is built from 15 residues. V lost 6 bases to trimming and J lost 4 bases, with 18 bases between them. Here the CDR3 reads CASSWGRGLVTEAFF. CDR3 coding DNA: TGTGCCAGCAGCTGGGGACGGGGGCTCGTCACTGAAGCTTTCTTT.

This clonotype was observed a handful of times. V usage is TRBV6-5 and J usage is TRBJ2-1, with D maybe TRBD2 (5 bases). CDR1 and CDR2 (germline): MNHEY, SVGAGI. V was trimmed by 2 bases and J by 4 bases, leaving 15 bases between them. The CDR3 loop spans 16 amino acids. CDR3 sequence: CASSYTSGNPYNEQFF. CDR3 DNA sequence: TGTGCCAGCAGTTACACGAGCGGCAACCCTTACAATGAGCAGTTCTTC.

The gene calls are TRBV6-1 and TRBJ2-3; TRBD2 matches at 8 bases. The CDR3 has 17 residues. Germline lookup yields CDR1 MNHNS and CDR2 SASEGT. The V segment lost 8 bases and the J segment 0 bases; nucleotides outside the gene matches: 13. The CDR3 is CASRLPRQRGSTDTQYF. The DNA of the CDR3 is TGTGCCAGCCGCCTCCCACGGCAGCGGGGGAGCACAGATACGCAGTATTTT.

The J gene is TRBJ2-1, the V gene TRBV5-1, with TRBD2 matching over 7 bases. This CDR3 comprises 14 residues. V trimming: 3 bases; J trimming: 7 bases; junction bases outside the gene matches: 7. Germline assignment: CDR1 SGHRS and CDR2 YFSETQ. CDR3 coding DNA: TGCGCCAGCAGCTCCGGACTAGAATCTAATGAGCAGTTCTTC. Protein product: CASSSGLESNEQFF.

This clonotype was counted at least ten times. The chain combines TRBV28 with TRBJ2-1, with D perhaps assigned TRBD1 or TRBD2 (5 bases each). From germline, CDR1 is MDHEN and CDR2 SYDVKM. Trimming took off 2 bases at V and 2 bases at J, with 10 bases between the two ends. This CDR3 is built from 15 residues. CDR3 sequence reads: CASSLTGTTYNEQFF. The CDR3 DNA is TGTGCCAGCAGTTTAACCGGGACGACCTACAATGAGCAGTTCTTC.

This clonotype was seen only a few times. The gene calls are TRBV5-6 and TRBJ1-1, with D possibly TRBD1 on 5 matching bases. The CDR3 has 15 residues. The germline V and J ends were trimmed by 0 bases and 4 bases, with 13 bases remaining between them. Germline CDR1 and CDR2: SGHDT and YYEEEE. CDR3 residues: CASSLDGGGGTEAFF. In DNA, the CDR3 is TGTGCCAGCAGCTTGGATGGGGGGGGTGGCACTGAAGCTTTCTTT. The entire variable domain, with the rest obtained from reference TRBV5-6 and TRBJ1-1, is as follows: DAGVTQSPTHLIKTRGQQVTLRCSPKSGHDTVSWYQQALGQGPQFIFQYYEEEERQRGNFPDRFSGHQFPNYSSELNVNALLLGDSALYLCASSLDGGGGTEAFFGQGTRLTVV.

The chain has TRBV1 and TRBJ2-7; the table's TRBD2 call for D was not verified on the DNA. TRBV1 is termed a pseudogene. The CDR3 length is 12 residues. CDR3 sequence: CTSSQDRTQQYF. The DNA for the CDR3 is TGCACCAGCAGCCAAGATCGGACTCAGCAGTACTTC.

This clonotype was seen at least ten times. This chain joins TRBV29-1 and TRBJ2-2, with D maybe TRBD2 (6 bases). Germline V gene data show CDR1 as SQVTM and CDR2 as ANQGSEA. V lost 4 bases to trimming and J lost 4 bases, with 16 bases between them. The CDR3 sequence is 15 residues long. Here the CDR3 reads CSVAPPGTATGELFF. The CDR3 coding sequence is TGCAGCGTTGCCCCTCCCGGGACTGCCACCGGGGAGCTGTTTTTT.